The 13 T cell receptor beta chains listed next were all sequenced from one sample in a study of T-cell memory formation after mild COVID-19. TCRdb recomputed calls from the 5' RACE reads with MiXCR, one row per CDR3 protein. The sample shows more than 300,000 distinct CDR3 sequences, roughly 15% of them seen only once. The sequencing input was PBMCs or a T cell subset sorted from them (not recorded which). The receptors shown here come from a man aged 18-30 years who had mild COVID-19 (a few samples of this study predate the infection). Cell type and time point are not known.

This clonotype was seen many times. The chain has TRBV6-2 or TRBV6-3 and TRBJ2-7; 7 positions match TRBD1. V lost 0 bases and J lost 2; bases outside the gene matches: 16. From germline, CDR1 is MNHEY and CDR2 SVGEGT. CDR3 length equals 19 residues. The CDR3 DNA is TGTGCCAGCAGTTACTCGAGTCCGAGGGGGCAGGGATCAGCCTACGAGCAGTACGTC. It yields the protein CASSYSSPRGQGSAYEQYV.

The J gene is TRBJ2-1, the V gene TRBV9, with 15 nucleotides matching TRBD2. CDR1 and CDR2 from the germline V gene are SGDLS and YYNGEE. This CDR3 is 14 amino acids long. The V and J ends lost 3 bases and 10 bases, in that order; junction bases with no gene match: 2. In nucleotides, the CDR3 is TGTGCCAGCAGCGACGGGACTAGCGGGAGGGAGCAGTTCTTC. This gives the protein CASSDGTSGREQFF. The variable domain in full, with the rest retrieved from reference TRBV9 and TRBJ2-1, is DSGVTQTPKHLITATGQRVTLRCSPRSGDLSVYWYQQSLDQGLQFLIQYYNGEERAKGNILERFSAQQFPDLHSELNLSSLELGDSALYFCASSDGTSGREQFFGPGTRLTVL.

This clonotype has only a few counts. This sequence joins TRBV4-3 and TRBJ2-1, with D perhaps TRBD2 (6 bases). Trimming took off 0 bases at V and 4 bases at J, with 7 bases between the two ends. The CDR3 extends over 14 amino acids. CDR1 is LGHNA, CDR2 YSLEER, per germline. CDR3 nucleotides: TGCGCCAGCAGCCAAGAAGGGACTTACAATGAGCAGTTCTTC. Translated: CASSQEGTYNEQFF.

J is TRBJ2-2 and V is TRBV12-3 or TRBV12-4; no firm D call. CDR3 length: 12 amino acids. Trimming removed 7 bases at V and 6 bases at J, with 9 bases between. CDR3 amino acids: CASNRGAGELFF. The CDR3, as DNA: TGTGCCAGCAATAGAGGTGCCGGGGAGCTGTTTTTT.

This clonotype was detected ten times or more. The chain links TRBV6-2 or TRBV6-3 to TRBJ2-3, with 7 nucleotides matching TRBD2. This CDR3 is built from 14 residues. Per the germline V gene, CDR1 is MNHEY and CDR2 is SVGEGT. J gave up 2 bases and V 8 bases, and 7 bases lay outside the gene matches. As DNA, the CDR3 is TGTGCCAGCGGAGCGGGGTTAGTCACAGATACGCAGTATTTT. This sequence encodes CASGAGLVTDTQYF.

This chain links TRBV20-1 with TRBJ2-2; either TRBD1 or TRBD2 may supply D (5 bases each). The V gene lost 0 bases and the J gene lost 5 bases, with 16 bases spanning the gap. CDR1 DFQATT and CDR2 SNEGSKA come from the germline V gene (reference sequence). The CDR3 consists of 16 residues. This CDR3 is CSAREYRDRGTGELFF. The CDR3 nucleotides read TGCAGTGCTAGAGAATACCGGGACCGCGGGACCGGGGAGCTGTTTTTT.

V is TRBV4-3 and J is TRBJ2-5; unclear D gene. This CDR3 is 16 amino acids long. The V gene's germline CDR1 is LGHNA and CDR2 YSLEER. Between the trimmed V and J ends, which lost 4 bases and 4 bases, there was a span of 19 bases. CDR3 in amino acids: CASSPSIRAEGETQYF. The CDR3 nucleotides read TGCGCCAGCAGCCCATCAATACGAGCTGAAGGAGAGACCCAGTACTTC.

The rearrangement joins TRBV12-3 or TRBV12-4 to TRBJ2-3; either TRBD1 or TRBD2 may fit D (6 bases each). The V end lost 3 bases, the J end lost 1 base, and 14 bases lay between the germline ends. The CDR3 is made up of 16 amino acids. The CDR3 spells CASSFSGGAGTDTQYF. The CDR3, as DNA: TGTGCCAGCAGTTTCTCCGGGGGCGCTGGCACAGATACGCAGTATTTT.

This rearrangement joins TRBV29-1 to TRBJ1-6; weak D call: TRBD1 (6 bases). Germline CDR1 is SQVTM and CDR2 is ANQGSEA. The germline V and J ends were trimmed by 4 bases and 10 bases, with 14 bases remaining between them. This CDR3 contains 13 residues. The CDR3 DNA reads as TGCAGCGTTGGGGCAGGGGCTGACTCACCCCTCCACTTT. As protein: CSVGAGADSPLHF.

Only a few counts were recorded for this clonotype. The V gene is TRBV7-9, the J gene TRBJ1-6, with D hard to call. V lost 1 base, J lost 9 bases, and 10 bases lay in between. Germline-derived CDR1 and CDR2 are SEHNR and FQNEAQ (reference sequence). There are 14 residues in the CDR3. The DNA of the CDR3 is TGTGCCAGCAGCTTAGAGGGAAGCAGTTCACCCCTCCACTTT. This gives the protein CASSLEGSSSPLHF.

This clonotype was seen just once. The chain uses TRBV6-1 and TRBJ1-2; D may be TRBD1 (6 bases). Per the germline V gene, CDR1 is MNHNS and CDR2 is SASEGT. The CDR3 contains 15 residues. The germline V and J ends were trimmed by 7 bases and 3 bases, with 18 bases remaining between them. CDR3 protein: CASTPAENRDYGYTF. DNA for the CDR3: TGTGCCAGCACCCCCGCGGAGAACAGGGACTATGGCTACACCTTC.

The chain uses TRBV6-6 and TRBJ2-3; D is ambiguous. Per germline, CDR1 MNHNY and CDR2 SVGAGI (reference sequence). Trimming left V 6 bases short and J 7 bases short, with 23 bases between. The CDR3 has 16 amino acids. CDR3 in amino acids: CASRRWNVTSGNTQYF. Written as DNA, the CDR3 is TGTGCCAGCAGGCGATGGAACGTCACATCTGGGAATACGCAGTATTTT.

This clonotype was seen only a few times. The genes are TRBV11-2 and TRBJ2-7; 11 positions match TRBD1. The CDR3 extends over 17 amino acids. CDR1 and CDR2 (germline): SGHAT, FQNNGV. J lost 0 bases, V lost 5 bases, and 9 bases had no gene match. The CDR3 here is CASSPGTGGQSSYEQYV. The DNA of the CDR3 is TGTGCCAGCAGCCCCGGGACAGGGGGTCAGAGCTCCTACGAGCAGTACGTC.